Listed below are T cell receptor beta chains from one sample, sequenced in a study of T cell responses to AZD1222 COVID-19 vaccine. Clones were read by immunoSEQ multiplex PCR, and TCRdb kept only the in-frame ones, dropping some. Among some 150,000 clones listed, about 88% were seen once. Sequenced material: peripheral blood, taken on day 0 of AZD1222 vaccination. The receptors here all came from an adult in good health. The CDR3 runs from the conserved cysteine through the conserved F or W. The D gene is left open where the match is weak. Rows give clone size only sometimes, using once, few, many, or a class for an expanded clone.

v_gene	j_gene	abundance	d_gene	CDR3nt	CDR3aa
TRBV10-3	TRBJ2-3	NA	TRBD2	TGTGCCGCCAAGGGCGAGCGGGAGACCACAGATACGCAGTATTTT	CAAKGERETTDTQYF
TRBV28	TRBJ2-1	NA	NA	TGTGCCAGCAGTTCCATCTCCAGATATCCAGAGCAGTTCTTC	CASSSISRYPEQFF
TRBV16	TRBJ1-5	NA	TRBD1	TGTGCCAGCAGCCGGGACAGGGGAAATGGCAATCAGCCCCAGCATTTT	CASSRDRGNGNQPQHF
TRBV4-1	TRBJ2-5	NA	TRBD2	TGCGCCAGCAGCCAAGTTGCGGGGGACGAGACCCAGTACTTC	CASSQVAGDETQYF
TRBV19	TRBJ2-3	few	NA	TGTGCCAGTAGTATCGGTCAGGGGAACACAGATACGCAGTATTTT	CASSIGQGNTDTQYF
TRBV19	TRBJ2-3	NA	NA	TGTGCCAGTAGTATAGATATAGTTAGCGGTTTGGGGTATACGCAGTATTTT	CASSIDIVSGLGYTQYF
TRBV12-3/TRBV12-4	TRBJ1-2	few	NA	TGTGCCAGCAGTTTGTGGGGGCTCTCCACCTTC	CASSLWGLSTF
TRBV6-5	TRBJ2-3	NA	TRBD2	TGTGCCAGCAGCACCGAGACTAGCGCGTATTTT	CASSTETSAYF
TRBV19	TRBJ2-3	NA	NA	TGTGCCAGTAGTAAAAGCAGGGGAGTGACAGATACGCAGTATTTT	CASSKSRGVTDTQYF
TRBV13	TRBJ1-1	NA	NA	TGTGCCAGCAGCTTAGGACCCATGAACACTGAAGCTTTCTTT	CASSLGPMNTEAFF
TRBV4-1	TRBJ2-1	NA	NA	TGCGCCAGCAGCCAAGGGGCGTTCGATGAGCAGTTCTTC	CASSQGAFDEQFF
TRBV12-5	TRBJ2-1	NA	NA	TGTGCTAGGAGGAGGATTGAGCAGTTCTTC	CARRRIEQFF
TRBV6-1	TRBJ1-5	once	NA	TGTGCCAGCAGTGAATGGCAGAATAGCAATCAGCCCCAGCATTTT	CASSEWQNSNQPQHF
TRBV27	TRBJ1-5	NA	NA	TGTGCCAGCAGTGAATCGGGAGGCCCTGTCTGGCCCCAGCATTTT	CASSESGGPVWPQHF
TRBV2	TRBJ1-1	NA	NA	TGTGCCTTAGGGGTCAGGGTAAACACTGAAGCTTTCTTT	CALGVRVNTEAFF
TRBV7-9	TRBJ2-3	NA	NA	TGTGCCAGCAGACTATCGACAGATACGCAGTATTTT	CASRLSTDTQYF
TRBV11-2	TRBJ1-2	NA	NA	TGTGCCAGCAGCTTAGCACAACACTATGGCTACACCTTC	CASSLAQHYGYTF
TRBV18	TRBJ1-4	NA	NA	TGTGCCAGCTCACCGTCAGCCCAAATGGGAAAACTGTTTTTT	CASSPSAQMGKLFF
TRBV29-1	TRBJ1-1	NA	NA	TGCAGCGTTGAAAACAGAAACACTGAAGCTTTCTTT	CSVENRNTEAFF
TRBV21-1	TRBJ2-5	NA	NA	TGTGCCAGCAGCAAAGGTCGTCCTAGCGGGTGGTACCAAGAGACCCAGTACTTC	CASSKGRPSGWYQETQYF
TRBV2	TRBJ2-3	NA	NA	TGTGCCAGCAGTCTACTCCTCGGGAGCACAGATACGCAGTATTTT	CASSLLLGSTDTQYF
TRBV28	TRBJ1-2	NA	NA	TGTGCCAGCAGTTTGGGAGCAGGGCTTGCTAGGGGCTACACCTTC	CASSLGAGLARGYTF
TRBV27	TRBJ2-7	NA	NA	TGTGCCAGCAGTTTGGCCAGCTCTCGGGGAGAGCAGTACTTC	CASSLASSRGEQYF
TRBV5-6	TRBJ2-7	few	NA	TGTGCCAGCAGCTCCGACCACGGCCCCCGCTACGAGCAGTACTTC	CASSSDHGPRYEQYF
TRBV15	TRBJ1-6	NA	TRBD1	TGTGCCACCAGTACGGACAGGGGGCTTTCACCCCTCCACTTT	CATSTDRGLSPLHF
TRBV5-1	TRBJ1-2	NA	TRBD1	TGCGCCAGCAGCTTGGTGACAGGGGGCTCAAATGGCTACACCTTC	CASSLVTGGSNGYTF
TRBV9	TRBJ1-1	NA	NA	TGTGCCAGCAGCGTAGGGGCCGTCCTGAACACTGAAGCTTTCTTT	CASSVGAVLNTEAFF
TRBV7-9	TRBJ2-2	NA	NA	TGTGCCAGCAGCTTTGGCAGGGCGAACACCGGGGAGCTGTTTTTT	CASSFGRANTGELFF
TRBV5-6	TRBJ2-5	NA	NA	TGTGCCAGCAGCCGGGGGCAGACCCAGTACTTC	CASSRGQTQYF
TRBV7-9	TRBJ2-3	once	TRBD2	TGTGCCAGCAGCTTAATCGGACTAGCGGGAGGGGTTTCAGATACGCAGTATTTT	CASSLIGLAGGVSDTQYF
TRBV5-1	TRBJ1-1	NA	NA	TGCGCCAGCAGCTTGGGTGGCAGCCATCCGAACACTGAAGCTTTCTTT	CASSLGGSHPNTEAFF
TRBV18	TRBJ1-1	few	TRBD1	TGTGCCAGCTCACAAACGGGACAGGGGAACACTGAAGCTTTCTTT	CASSQTGQGNTEAFF
TRBV18	TRBJ2-3	NA	NA	TGTGCCAGCTCACCATCCCCCTGGGCGAGCACAGATACGCAGTATTTT	CASSPSPWASTDTQYF
TRBV2	TRBJ2-5	NA	NA	TGTGCCAGCAGTGAAGCCGGTGGGTTCCAAGAGACCCAGTACTTC	CASSEAGGFQETQYF
TRBV5-1	TRBJ2-2	NA	TRBD1	TGCGCCAGCAGCTTTGGACAGGCGGTCACCGGGGAGCTGTTTTTT	CASSFGQAVTGELFF
TRBV9	TRBJ1-4	NA	NA	TGTGCCAGCAGCCCTTCCCGGGGGGCATCTAATGAAAAACTGTTTTTT	CASSPSRGASNEKLFF
TRBV9	TRBJ1-2	NA	TRBD1	TGTGCCAGCAGCGTTGGACAGGGATCTTATGGCTACACCTTC	CASSVGQGSYGYTF
TRBV27	TRBJ2-1	NA	NA	TGTGCCAGCAGTTTGTGGGGCAATGAGCAGTTCTTC	CASSLWGNEQFF
TRBV4-1	TRBJ1-1	NA	NA	TGCGCCAGCAGCCAAGGAGCCAGGCCTCACACTGAAGCTTTCTTT	CASSQGARPHTEAFF